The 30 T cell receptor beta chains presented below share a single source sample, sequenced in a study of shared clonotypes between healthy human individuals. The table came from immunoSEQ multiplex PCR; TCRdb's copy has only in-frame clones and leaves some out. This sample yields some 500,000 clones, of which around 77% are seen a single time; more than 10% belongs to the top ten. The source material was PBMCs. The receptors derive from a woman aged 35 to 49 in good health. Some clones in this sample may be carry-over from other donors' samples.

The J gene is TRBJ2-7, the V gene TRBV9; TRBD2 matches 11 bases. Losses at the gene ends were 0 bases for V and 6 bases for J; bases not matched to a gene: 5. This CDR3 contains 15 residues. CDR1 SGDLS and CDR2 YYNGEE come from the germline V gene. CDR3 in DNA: TGTGCCAGCAGCGTAGTAGCGGGAGGGCCAGGCGAGCAGTACTTC. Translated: CASSVVAGGPGEQYF.

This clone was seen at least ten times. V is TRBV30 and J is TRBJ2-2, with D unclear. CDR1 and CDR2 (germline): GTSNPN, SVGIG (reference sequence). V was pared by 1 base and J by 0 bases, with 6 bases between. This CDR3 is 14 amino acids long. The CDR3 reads CAWSGLPNTGELFF. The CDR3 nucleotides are TGTGCCTGGAGTGGACTCCCGAACACCGGGGAGCTGTTTTTT. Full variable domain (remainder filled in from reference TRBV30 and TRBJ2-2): SQTIHQWPATLVQPVGSPLSLECTVEGTSNPNLYWYRQAAGRGLQLLFYSVGIGQISSEVPQNLSASRPQDRQFILSSKKLLLSDSGFYLCAWSGLPNTGELFFGEGSRLTVL.

The CDR3 spells CASSLTHSGRVYEQYF. DNA for the CDR3: TGTGCCAGCAGCTTAACTCATAGCGGGAGGGTGTACGAGCAGTACTTC. This chain links TRBV7-9 with TRBJ2-7; 11 bases line up with TRBD2. From germline, CDR1 is SEHNR and CDR2 FQNEAQ (reference sequence). The CDR3 loop spans 16 amino acids. V was clipped by 2 bases and J by 4 bases; unmatched bases: 7.

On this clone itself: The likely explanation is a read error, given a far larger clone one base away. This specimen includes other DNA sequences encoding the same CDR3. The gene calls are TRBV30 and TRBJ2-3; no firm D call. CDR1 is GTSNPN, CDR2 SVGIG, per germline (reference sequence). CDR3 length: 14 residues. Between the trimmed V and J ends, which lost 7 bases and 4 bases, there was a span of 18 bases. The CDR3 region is CASTQRESPDTQYF. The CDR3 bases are TGTGCCTCAACTCAGCGAGAGTCGCCAGATACGCAGTATTTT.

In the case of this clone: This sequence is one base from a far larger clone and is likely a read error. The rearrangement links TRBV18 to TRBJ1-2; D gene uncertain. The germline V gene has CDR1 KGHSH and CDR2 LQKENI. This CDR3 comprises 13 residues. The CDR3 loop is CTSSPNRFDGYTF. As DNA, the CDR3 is TGTACCAGCTCACCAAATCGTTTCGATGGCTACACCTTC.

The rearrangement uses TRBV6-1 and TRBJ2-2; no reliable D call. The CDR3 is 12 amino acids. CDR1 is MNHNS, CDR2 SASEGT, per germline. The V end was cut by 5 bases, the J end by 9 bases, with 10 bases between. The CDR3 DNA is TGTGCCAGCAGTTTTTCTGTCTGGGAGCTGTTTTTT. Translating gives CASSFSVWELFF.

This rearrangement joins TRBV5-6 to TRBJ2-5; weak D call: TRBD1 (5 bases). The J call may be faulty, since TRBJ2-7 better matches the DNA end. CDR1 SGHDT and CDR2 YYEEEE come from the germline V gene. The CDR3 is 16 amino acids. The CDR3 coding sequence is TGTGCCAGCAGCTTGTCGCTGGGGCTGAACTCGTACGAGCAGTACTTC. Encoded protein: CASSLSLGLNSYEQYF.

This chain's CDR3 is CAWSWLAGQETQYF. In DNA form, the CDR3 reads TGTGCCTGGAGTTGGTTAGCGGGACAAGAGACCCAGTACTTC. This sequence joins TRBV30 and TRBJ2-5; 8 nucleotides match TRBD2. The CDR3 totals 14 residues. Germline V gives CDR1 GTSNPN, CDR2 SVGIG (reference sequence). With V trimmed by 2 bases and J by 2 bases, 4 bases remained unmatched. The whole variable domain, remainder taken from reference TRBV30 and TRBJ2-5, is SQTIHQWPATLVQPVGSPLSLECTVEGTSNPNLYWYRQAAGRGLQLLFYSVGIGQISSEVPQNLSASRPQDRQFILSSKKLLLSDSGFYLCAWSWLAGQETQYFGPGTRLLVL.

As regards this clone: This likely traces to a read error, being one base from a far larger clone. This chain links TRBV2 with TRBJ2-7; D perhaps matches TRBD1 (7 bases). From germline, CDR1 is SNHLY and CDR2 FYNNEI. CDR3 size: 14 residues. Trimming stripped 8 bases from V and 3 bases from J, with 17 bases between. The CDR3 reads CASLPNRGLYEQYF. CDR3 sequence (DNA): TGTGCCAGCTTGCCAAACAGGGGACTCTACGAGCAGTACTTC.

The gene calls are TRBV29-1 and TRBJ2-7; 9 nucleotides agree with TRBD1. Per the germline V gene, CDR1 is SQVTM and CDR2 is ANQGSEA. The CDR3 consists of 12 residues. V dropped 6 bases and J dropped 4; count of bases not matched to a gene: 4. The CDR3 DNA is TGCAGCGTCTCAGGACAGGGGTACGAGCAGTACTTC. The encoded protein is CSVSGQGYEQYF.

CDR3 in DNA: TGCAGCGTCGGGACTCCGAAGGGCACCGGGGAGCTGTTTTTT. Translation gives CSVGTPKGTGELFF. This chain connects TRBV29-1 to TRBJ2-2, with a tentative D call TRBD2 (6 bases). V shed 6 bases and J shed 4 bases, with 15 bases lying between them. The CDR3 loop spans 14 amino acids. Germline loops: CDR1 SQVTM, CDR2 ANQGSEA.

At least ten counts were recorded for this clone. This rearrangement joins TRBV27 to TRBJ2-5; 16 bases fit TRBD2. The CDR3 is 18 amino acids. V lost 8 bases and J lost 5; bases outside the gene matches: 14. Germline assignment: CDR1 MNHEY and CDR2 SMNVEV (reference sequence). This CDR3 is CASSTGTSGRALGETQYF. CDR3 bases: TGTGCCAGCTCGACCGGGACTAGCGGGAGGGCCTTGGGGGAGACCCAGTACTTC.

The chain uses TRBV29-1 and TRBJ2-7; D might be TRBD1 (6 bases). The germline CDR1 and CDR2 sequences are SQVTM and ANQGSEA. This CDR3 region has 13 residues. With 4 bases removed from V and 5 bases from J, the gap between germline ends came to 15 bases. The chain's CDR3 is CSVAWTVQHEQYF. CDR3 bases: TGCAGCGTTGCTTGGACAGTCCAGCACGAGCAGTACTTC.

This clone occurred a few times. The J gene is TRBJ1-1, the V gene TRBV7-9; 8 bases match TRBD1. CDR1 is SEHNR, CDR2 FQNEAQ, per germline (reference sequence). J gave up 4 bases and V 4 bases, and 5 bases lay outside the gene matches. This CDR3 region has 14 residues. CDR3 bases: TGTGCCAGCAGCTCCCAGGGGGCGGGCACTGAAGCTTTCTTT. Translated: CASSSQGAGTEAFF.

The DNA for the CDR3 is TGTGCCAGTGATTCGTACAGTTATGGCTACACCTTC. Translation: CASDSYSYGYTF. The chain links TRBV2 to TRBJ1-2, with no clear D. Between the trimmed V and J ends, which lost 9 bases and 5 bases, there was a span of 13 bases. The length of the CDR3 is 12 residues. Germline lookup yields CDR1 SNHLY and CDR2 FYNNEI.

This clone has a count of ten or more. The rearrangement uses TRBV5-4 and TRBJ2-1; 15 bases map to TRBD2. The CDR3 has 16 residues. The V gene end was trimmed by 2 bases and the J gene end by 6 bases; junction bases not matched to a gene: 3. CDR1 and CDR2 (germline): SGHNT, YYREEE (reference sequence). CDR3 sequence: CASSFPGLAGGNEQFF. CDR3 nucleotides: TGTGCCAGCAGCTTTCCGGGACTAGCGGGAGGCAATGAGCAGTTCTTC.

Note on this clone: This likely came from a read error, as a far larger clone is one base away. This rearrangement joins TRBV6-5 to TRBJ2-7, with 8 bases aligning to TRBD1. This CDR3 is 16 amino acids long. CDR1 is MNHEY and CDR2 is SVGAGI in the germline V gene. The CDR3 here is CASSYGTPGGSHEQYF. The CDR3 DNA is TGTGCCAGCAGTTACGGGACCCCAGGGGGCTCCCACGAGCAGTACTTC.

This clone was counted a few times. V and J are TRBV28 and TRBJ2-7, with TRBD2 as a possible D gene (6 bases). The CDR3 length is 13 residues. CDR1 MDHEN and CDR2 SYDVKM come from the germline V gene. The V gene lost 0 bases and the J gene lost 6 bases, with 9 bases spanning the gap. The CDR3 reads CASSLWEGSEQYF. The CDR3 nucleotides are TGTGCCAGCAGTTTATGGGAGGGCAGCGAGCAGTACTTC.

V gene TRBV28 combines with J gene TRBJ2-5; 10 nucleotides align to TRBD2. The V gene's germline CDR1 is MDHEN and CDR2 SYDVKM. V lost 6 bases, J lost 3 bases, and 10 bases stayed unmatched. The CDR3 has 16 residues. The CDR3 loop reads CASSPALAGVKETQYF. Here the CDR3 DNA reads TGTGCCAGCAGCCCCGCGCTAGCGGGAGTGAAAGAGACCCAGTACTTC.

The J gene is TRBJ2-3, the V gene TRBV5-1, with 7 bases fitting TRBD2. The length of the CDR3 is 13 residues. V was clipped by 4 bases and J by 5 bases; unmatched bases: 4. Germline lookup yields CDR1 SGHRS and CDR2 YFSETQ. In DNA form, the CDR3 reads TGCGCCAGCAGCCCAGGACTAGGAGATACGCAGTATTTT. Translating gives CASSPGLGDTQYF. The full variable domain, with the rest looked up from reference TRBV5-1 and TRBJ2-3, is KAGVTQTPRYLIKTRGQQVTLSCSPISGHRSVSWYQQTPGQGLQFLFEYFSETQRNKGNFPGRFSGRQFSNSRSEMNVSTLELGDSALYLCASSPGLGDTQYFGPGTRLTVL.

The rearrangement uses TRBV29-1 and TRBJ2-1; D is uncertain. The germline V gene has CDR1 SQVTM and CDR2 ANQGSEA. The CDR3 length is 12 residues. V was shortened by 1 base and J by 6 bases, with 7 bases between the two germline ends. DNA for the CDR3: TGCAGCGTTGAAGCGGCCGGCAATGAGCAGTTCTTC. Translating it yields CSVEAAGNEQFF.

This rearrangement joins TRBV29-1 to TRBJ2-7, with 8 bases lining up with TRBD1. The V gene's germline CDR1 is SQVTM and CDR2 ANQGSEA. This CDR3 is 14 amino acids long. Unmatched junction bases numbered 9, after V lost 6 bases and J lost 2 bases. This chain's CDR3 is CSVAPTGATYEQYF. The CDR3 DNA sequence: TGCAGCGTCGCCCCGACAGGGGCTACCTACGAGCAGTACTTC.

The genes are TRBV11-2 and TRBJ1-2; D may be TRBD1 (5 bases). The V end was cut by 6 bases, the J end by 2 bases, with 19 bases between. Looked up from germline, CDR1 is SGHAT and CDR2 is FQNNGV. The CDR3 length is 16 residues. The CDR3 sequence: CASRRTGQIRNYGYTF. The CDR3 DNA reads TGTGCCAGCAGACGAACGGGGCAAATTAGGAACTATGGCTACACCTTC.

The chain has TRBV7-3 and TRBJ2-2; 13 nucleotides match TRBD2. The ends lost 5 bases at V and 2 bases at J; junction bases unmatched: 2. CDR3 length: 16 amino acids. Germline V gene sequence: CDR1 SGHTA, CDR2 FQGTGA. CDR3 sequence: CASSPGLAGNTGELFF. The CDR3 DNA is TGTGCCAGCAGCCCGGGACTAGCGGGAAACACCGGGGAGCTGTTTTTT.

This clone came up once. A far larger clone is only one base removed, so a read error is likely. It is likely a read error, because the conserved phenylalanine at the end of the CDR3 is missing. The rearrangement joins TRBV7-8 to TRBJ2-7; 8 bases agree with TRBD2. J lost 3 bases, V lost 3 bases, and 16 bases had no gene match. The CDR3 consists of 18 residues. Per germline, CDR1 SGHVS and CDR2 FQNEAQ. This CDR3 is CASSFLAGRSLGNYEQYL. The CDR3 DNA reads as TGTGCCAGCAGCTTTTTAGCGGGACGAAGCCTAGGGAACTACGAGCAGTACCTC.

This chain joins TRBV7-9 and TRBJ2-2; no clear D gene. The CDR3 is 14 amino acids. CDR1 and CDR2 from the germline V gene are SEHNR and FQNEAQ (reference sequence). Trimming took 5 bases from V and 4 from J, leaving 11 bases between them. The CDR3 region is CASSKDTSTGELFF. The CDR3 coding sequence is TGTGCCAGCAGCAAAGACACGTCCACCGGGGAGCTGTTTTTT.

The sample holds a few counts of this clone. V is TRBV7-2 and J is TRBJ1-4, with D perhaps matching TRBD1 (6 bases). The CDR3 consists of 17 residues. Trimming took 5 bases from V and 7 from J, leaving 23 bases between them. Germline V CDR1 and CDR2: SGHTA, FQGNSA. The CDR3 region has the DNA TGTGCCAGCAGCCCAAGTGGATGGGGGCGCCAGGGTGAAAAACTGTTTTTT. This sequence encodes CASSPSGWGRQGEKLFF.

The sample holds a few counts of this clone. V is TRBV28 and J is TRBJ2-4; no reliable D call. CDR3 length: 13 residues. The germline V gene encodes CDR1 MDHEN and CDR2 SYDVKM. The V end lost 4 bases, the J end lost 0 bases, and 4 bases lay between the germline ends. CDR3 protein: CASSSLAKNIQYF. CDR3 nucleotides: TGTGCCAGCAGTTCCCTAGCCAAAAACATTCAGTACTTC.

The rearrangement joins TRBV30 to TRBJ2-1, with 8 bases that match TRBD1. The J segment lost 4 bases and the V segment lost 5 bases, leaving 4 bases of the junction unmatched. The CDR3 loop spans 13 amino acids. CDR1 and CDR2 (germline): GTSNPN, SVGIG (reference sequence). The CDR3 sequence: CAWSGTGYNEQFF. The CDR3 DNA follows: TGTGCCTGGTCTGGGACAGGATACAATGAGCAGTTCTTC. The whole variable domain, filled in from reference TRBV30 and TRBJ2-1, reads SQTIHQWPATLVQPVGSPLSLECTVEGTSNPNLYWYRQAAGRGLQLLFYSVGIGQISSEVPQNLSASRPQDRQFILSSKKLLLSDSGFYLCAWSGTGYNEQFFGPGTRLTVL.

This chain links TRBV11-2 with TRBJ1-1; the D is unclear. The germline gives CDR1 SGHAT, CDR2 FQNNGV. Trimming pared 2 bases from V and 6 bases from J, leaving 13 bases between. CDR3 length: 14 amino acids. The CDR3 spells CASSLPARNAEAFF. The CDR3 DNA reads TGTGCCAGCAGCTTACCGGCCCGAAACGCTGAAGCTTTCTTT.